This T cell receptor (beta chain) derives from a study of blood T cell repertoires in COVID-19. At the level of the study: T cells, B-cell-depleted T cells, or PBMCs supplied cDNA or gDNA.

Per the study methods: From reference gene primer amplification, estimates of nucleated cell counts were derived. Repertoires were generated with immunoSEQ multiplex PCR, while TCRdb's copy carries only in-frame clones and drops some. V and J calls and clone size come straight from that table; D and trimming were deduced from the DNA. The sample consists of 110,000 or so clones, around 85% of them appearing once. Germline CDR1 is SNHLY and CDR2 is FYNNEI. Between the trimmed V and J ends, which lost 7 bases and 5 bases, there was a span of 14 bases. The CDR3 loop spans 13 amino acids. The sequence was obtained from a woman aged 55 to 70 with COVID-19, enrolled during active disease. The J gene is TRBJ1-1, the V gene TRBV2; D is possibly TRBD1 (5 bases). Sequencing was carried out using peripheral blood. The CDR3 sequence: CASKERRGTEAFF. The DNA of the CDR3 is TGTGCCAGCAAAGAGAGGCGGGGGACTGAAGCTTTCTTT.